The 4 T cell receptor beta chains below come from one sample, sequenced in a study of blood T cell repertoires in COVID-19. Clones were read by immunoSEQ multiplex PCR, and TCRdb kept only the in-frame ones, dropping some. The table shows approximately 77,000 clones, with 80% to 90% occurring only once. The source material was peripheral blood. These receptors originate from a man aged 45-60 years with active COVID-19.

The chain has TRBV20-1 and TRBJ2-1; the match to TRBD2 covers 8 bases. V trimming: 3 bases; J trimming: 3 bases; junction bases outside the gene matches: 4. CDR1 DFQATT and CDR2 SNEGSKA come from the germline V gene (reference sequence). The CDR3 consists of 14 residues. The CDR3 bases are TGCAGTGCTAGTGGGCGGGGGGACTACAATGAGCAGTTCTTC. Its protein product is CSASGRGDYNEQFF.

This clone was detected only a few times. V usage is TRBV5-6 and J usage is TRBJ2-7, with a possible D match to TRBD1 (5 bases). V lost 4 bases, J lost 11 bases, and 22 bases lay in between. The CDR3 loop spans 14 amino acids. Per germline, CDR1 SGHDT and CDR2 YYEEEE. CDR3 loop: CASSLHLDRQGEYF. In DNA form, the CDR3 reads TGTGCCAGCAGCCTGCACCTCGATAGGCAGGGCGAGTACTTC.

J is TRBJ1-3 and V is TRBV2, with TRBD1 matching over 8 bases. The V gene's germline CDR1 is SNHLY and CDR2 FYNNEI. CDR3 length equals 15 residues. J gave up 1 base and V 4 bases, and 3 bases lay outside the gene matches. The CDR3 is CASSGTGWSGNTIYF. The DNA of the CDR3 is TGTGCCAGCAGTGGGACAGGGTGGTCTGGAAACACCATATATTTT.

This clone was detected only a few times. The chain employs TRBV2 and TRBJ1-5, with 7 nucleotides matching TRBD1. The V gene's germline CDR1 is SNHLY and CDR2 FYNNEI. After removal of 7 bases from V and 3 bases from J, the junction contained 6 bases not matched to a gene. This CDR3 spans 14 amino acids. CDR3 amino acids: CASTPGQINQPQHF. The CDR3 DNA reads as TGTGCCAGCACTCCGGGACAGATCAATCAGCCCCAGCATTTT.